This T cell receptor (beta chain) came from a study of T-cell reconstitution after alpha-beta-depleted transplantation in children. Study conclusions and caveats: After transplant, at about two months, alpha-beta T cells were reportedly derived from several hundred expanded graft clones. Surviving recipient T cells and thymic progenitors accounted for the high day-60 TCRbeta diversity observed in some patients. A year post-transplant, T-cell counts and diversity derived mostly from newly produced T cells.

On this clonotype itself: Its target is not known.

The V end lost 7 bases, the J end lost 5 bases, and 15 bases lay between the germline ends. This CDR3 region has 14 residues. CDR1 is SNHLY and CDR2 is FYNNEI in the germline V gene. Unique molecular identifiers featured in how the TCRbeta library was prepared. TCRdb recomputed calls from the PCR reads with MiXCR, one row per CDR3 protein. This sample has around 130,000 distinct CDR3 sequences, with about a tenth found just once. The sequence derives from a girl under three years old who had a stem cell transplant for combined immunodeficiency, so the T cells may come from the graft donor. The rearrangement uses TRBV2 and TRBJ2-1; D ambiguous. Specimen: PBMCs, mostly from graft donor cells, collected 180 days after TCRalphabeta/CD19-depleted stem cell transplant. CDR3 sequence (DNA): TGTGCCAGCAAATTTAACGAAAATAACAATGAGCAGTTCTTC. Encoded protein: CASKFNENNNEQFF.